Listed here are 17 T cell receptor beta chains from one sample, sequenced in a study of blood T cells in healthy people across ages (dated by TCRdb to the mid-2010s). The library was prepared using 5' RACE. The data were produced on an Illumina HiSeq 2500. A second PCR of roughly 7 to 11 cycles was run with a J-beta primer mix and a sample-barcoded 5' primer. TCRdb handled the public reads itself, with Q25 trimming in fastp and clone calling in MiXCR, and kept productive beta chains. Rows merge per CDR3 protein into single entries with the most common DNA and genes. This sample holds around 1,700,000 distinct CDR3 sequences; under 30% were observed only once. Of the sample, less than 9.5% is held by the ten largest clones. Material: blood. The receptors originated from a woman aged 25 to 45 in good health.

This clonotype has a count of ten or more. The chain links TRBV10-3 to TRBJ2-5; perhaps D is TRBD1 or TRBD2 (5 bases each). CDR3 length: 14 residues. Germline V gene sequence: CDR1 ENHRY, CDR2 SYGVKD. V was pared by 2 bases and J by 5 bases, with 12 bases between. CDR3 nucleotide sequence: TGTGCCATCAGTGAGAGTGGGGGAGTGGAGACCCAGTACTTC. The encoded protein is CAISESGGVETQYF.

This clonotype occurred many times. CDR3: CASSIAGAGNEQFF. In DNA, the CDR3 is TGTGCCAGCAGCATAGCGGGGGCGGGGAATGAGCAGTTCTTC. V and J are TRBV9 and TRBJ2-1, with TRBD2 identical over 9 bases. The CDR3 sequence is 14 residues long. Unmatched junction bases numbered 6, after V lost 4 bases and J lost 7 bases. Germline-derived CDR1 and CDR2 are SGDLS and YYNGEE.

This clonotype was seen a handful of times. This chain links TRBV12-3 or TRBV12-4 with TRBJ2-7, with TRBD2 matching over 9 bases. The CDR3 has 15 residues. The ends lost 5 bases at V and 3 bases at J; junction bases unmatched: 8. The CDR3 nucleotides are TGTGCCAGCAGTCCCTTAGCGGGAGATATCTACGAGCAGTACTTC. Protein sequence: CASSPLAGDIYEQYF.

In its sample, this clonotype was seen a few times. The chain recombines TRBV28 with TRBJ2-5; 7 bases fit TRBD2. The CDR3 has 16 amino acids. CDR1 MDHEN and CDR2 SYDVKM come from the germline V gene. V shed 3 bases, J shed 3 bases, and the junction held 10 bases outside the gene matches. The DNA for the CDR3 is TGTGCCAGCAGTTTTTATCCAGCGGGAACTAAAGAGACCCAGTACTTC. Its translation is CASSFYPAGTKETQYF.

The chain joins TRBV5-1 to TRBJ2-1; D possibly uses TRBD1 or TRBD2 (5 bases each). Germline CDR1 SGHRS, CDR2 YFSETQ. The V end was cut by 5 bases, the J end by 9 bases, with 18 bases between. CDR3 length: 14 residues. CDR3 bases: TGCGCCAGCAGAGCGTACAGGCCTGGGGGTGAGCAGTTCTTC. Protein: CASRAYRPGGEQFF. Full variable domain (remainder filled in from reference TRBV5-1 and TRBJ2-1): KAGVTQTPRYLIKTRGQQVTLSCSPISGHRSVSWYQQTPGQGLQFLFEYFSETQRNKGNFPGRFSGRQFSNSRSEMNVSTLELGDSALYLCASRAYRPGGEQFFGPGTRLTVL.

This clonotype was counted a few times. This rearrangement joins TRBV5-1 to TRBJ2-5, with a tentative D call TRBD2 (6 bases). V dropped 3 bases and J dropped 1 base, with 10 bases sitting between them. CDR3 length: 14 residues. Per the germline V gene, CDR1 is SGHRS and CDR2 is YFSETQ. The CDR3 nucleotides are TGCGCCAGCAGCTCCGACGGGGGCCAAGAGACCCAGTACTTC. Its translation is CASSSDGGQETQYF. The full variable domain, rest sourced from reference TRBV5-1 and TRBJ2-5, is KAGVTQTPRYLIKTRGQQVTLSCSPISGHRSVSWYQQTPGQGLQFLFEYFSETQRNKGNFPGRFSGRQFSNSRSEMNVSTLELGDSALYLCASSSDGGQETQYFGPGTRLLVL.

Notes on this clonotype: This may come from a read error, since a much larger clone is one base off. The rearrangement joins TRBV14 to TRBJ2-4; 7 bases match TRBD2. The J call may not be correct, given that the DNA end is closer to TRBJ2-7. Looked up from germline, CDR1 is SGHDN and CDR2 is FVKESK. This CDR3 spans 15 amino acids. The CDR3 DNA follows: TGTGCCAGCAGCCAAGATGTGGGGGGGTTAGACGAGCAGTACTTC. Amino acid sequence: CASSQDVGGLDEQYF.

This clonotype came up a few times. The chain carries TRBV6-5 and TRBJ1-2, with D perhaps matching TRBD1 (5 bases). This CDR3 contains 13 residues. Trimming cost V 4 bases and J 4 bases, with 10 bases left between them. Germline values: CDR1 MNHEY, CDR2 SVGAGI. The CDR3 spells CASSLDTIYGYTF. The CDR3 DNA sequence: TGTGCCAGCAGTTTGGACACGATCTATGGCTACACCTTC.

In this sample, this clonotype turned up many times. The chain joins TRBV2 to TRBJ1-2; no reliable D call. Germline CDR1 SNHLY, CDR2 FYNNEI. V was pared by 10 bases and J by 2 bases, with 14 bases between. The length of the CDR3 is 13 residues. For the CDR3, the DNA is TGTGCCATCACTGACGGAAGGAACTATGGCTACACCTTC. Amino acids: CAITDGRNYGYTF.

The chain has TRBV5-1 and TRBJ2-3; D not resolved. Germline assignment: CDR1 SGHRS and CDR2 YFSETQ. This CDR3 spans 16 amino acids. The germline V and J ends were trimmed by 0 bases and 3 bases, with 14 bases remaining between them. For the CDR3, the DNA is TGCGCCAGCAGCTTGGCTACGGGCCGTTTTACAGATACGCAGTATTTT. Residues: CASSLATGRFTDTQYF.

This clonotype came up many times. The chain carries TRBV4-3 and TRBJ2-1; the D gene is possibly TRBD1 (5 bases). The V end was cut by 1 base, the J end by 6 bases, with 13 bases between. The CDR3 is 15 amino acids. Germline V CDR1 and CDR2: LGHNA, YSLEER. CDR3 in DNA: TGCGCCAGCAGCCAAGTGTTAGGGGCTAGCAATGAGCAGTTCTTC. Residues: CASSQVLGASNEQFF.

This clonotype has just a few counts. V is TRBV18 and J is TRBJ2-3; 10 bases are a match to TRBD2. Unmatched junction bases numbered 10, after V lost 3 bases and J lost 1 base. Germline-derived CDR1 and CDR2 are KGHSH and LQKENI. The CDR3 length is 18 residues. The CDR3 sequence: CASSPVGLAASGTDTQYF. The CDR3 bases are TGTGCCAGCTCACCGGTTGGACTAGCGGCAAGCGGCACAGATACGCAGTATTTT.

This clonotype was detected many times. This chain links TRBV12-3 or TRBV12-4 with TRBJ2-7, with no clear D. The CDR3 contains 11 residues. V was shortened by 8 bases and J by 5 bases, with 10 bases between the two germline ends. CDR3: CASRASDEQYF. The CDR3 bases are TGTGCCAGCCGGGCTTCGGACGAGCAGTACTTC.

With respect to this clonotype: Relative to the germline gene, one junction end is altered; a read error may explain this. J is TRBJ1-6 and V is TRBV7-9; D is undetermined. This CDR3 contains 15 residues. The germline gives CDR1 SEHNR, CDR2 FQNEAQ (reference sequence). This CDR3 is CASIAASSYNSPPHF. As DNA, the CDR3 is TGTGCCAGCATTGCGGCAAGCTCCTATAATTCACCCCCCCACTTT. The full variable domain, its missing parts supplied by reference TRBV7-9 and TRBJ1-6, is DTGVSQNPRHKITKRGQNVTFRCDPISEHNRLYWYRQTLGQGPEFLTYFQNEAQLEKSRLLSDRFSAERPKGSFSTLEIQRTEQGDSAMYLCASIAASSYNSPPHFGNGTRLTVT.

This clonotype was found a few times. This chain uses TRBV5-4 with TRBJ2-5, with D perhaps TRBD2 (6 bases). Germline values: CDR1 SGHNT, CDR2 YYREEE (reference sequence). This CDR3 has 16 residues. Trimming removed 3 bases at V and 0 bases at J, with 15 bases between. The CDR3 is CASSSGGKTYQETQYF. In DNA form, the CDR3 reads TGTGCCAGCAGCTCAGGCGGGAAAACGTACCAAGAGACCCAGTACTTC.

This clonotype was picked up a small number of times. The CDR3 DNA follows: TGCGCCAGCGGCTACCCCCGGGACTCTAGCACAGATACGCAGTATTTT. Protein product: CASGYPRDSSTDTQYF. This chain links TRBV5-1 with TRBJ2-3, with D possibly matching TRBD2 (6 bases). In germline, CDR1 is SGHRS, CDR2 YFSETQ. The V gene lost 7 bases and the J gene lost 0 bases, with 18 bases spanning the gap. CDR3 length: 16 amino acids.

The gene calls are TRBV5-1 and TRBJ2-1; the D gene could be TRBD1 or TRBD2 (5 bases each). Trimming took off 4 bases at V and 2 bases at J, with 13 bases between the two ends. This CDR3 has 15 amino acids. Per the germline V gene, CDR1 is SGHRS and CDR2 is YFSETQ. The CDR3 DNA follows: TGCGCCAGCAGCGACCGGGGCAGAGCCTACAATGAGCAGTTCTTC. The encoded protein is CASSDRGRAYNEQFF.